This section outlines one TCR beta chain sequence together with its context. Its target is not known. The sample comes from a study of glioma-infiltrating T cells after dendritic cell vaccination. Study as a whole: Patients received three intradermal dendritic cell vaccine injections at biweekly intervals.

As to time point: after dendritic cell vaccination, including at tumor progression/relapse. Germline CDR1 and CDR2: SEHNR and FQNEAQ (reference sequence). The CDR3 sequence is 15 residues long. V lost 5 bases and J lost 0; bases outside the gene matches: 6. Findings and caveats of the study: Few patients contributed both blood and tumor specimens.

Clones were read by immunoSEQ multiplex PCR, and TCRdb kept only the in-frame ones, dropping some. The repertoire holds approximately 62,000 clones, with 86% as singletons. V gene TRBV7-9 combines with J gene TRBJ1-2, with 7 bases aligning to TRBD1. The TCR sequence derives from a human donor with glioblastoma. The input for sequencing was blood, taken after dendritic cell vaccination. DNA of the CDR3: TGTGCCAGCAGCCCCCCCGGGACAGCTAACTATGGCTACACCTTC. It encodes CASSPPGTANYGYTF.